The next 8 T cell receptor beta chains were all read from a single sample in a study of blood T cell repertoires in COVID-19. Libraries were prepared by immunoSEQ multiplex PCR; TCRdb keeps only in-frame clonotypes and omits some of them. The sample includes some 250,000 clones, around four fifths of them seen just once. Sequenced input: peripheral blood. These receptors were taken from a woman aged 55-70 years with active or convalescent COVID-19.

For the CDR3, the DNA is TGTGCCAGCAGCGTAGCTACAGGGTCGGCCGGGGAGCTGTTTTTT. Protein product: CASSVATGSAGELFF. V usage is TRBV9 and J usage is TRBJ2-2, with TRBD1 as a possible D gene (6 bases). CDR1 SGDLS and CDR2 YYNGEE come from the germline V gene. The CDR3 is made up of 15 amino acids. Trimming cost V 0 bases and J 6 bases, with 12 bases left between them. The full variable domain, in which reference TRBV9 and TRBJ2-2 provide the parts outside the CDR3, is DSGVTQTPKHLITATGQRVTLRCSPRSGDLSVYWYQQSLDQGLQFLIQYYNGEERAKGNILERFSAQQFPDLHSELNLSSLELGDSALYFCASSVATGSAGELFFGEGSRLTVL.

The chain joins TRBV20-1 to TRBJ1-3; weak D call: TRBD1 (5 bases). CDR1 and CDR2 from the germline V gene are DFQATT and SNEGSKA (reference sequence). The CDR3 is made up of 11 amino acids. Trimming left V 5 bases short and J 4 bases short, with 6 bases between. The CDR3 DNA is TGCAGTGCTCGACAGGGAAACACCATATATTTT. Encoded protein: CSARQGNTIYF.

The rearrangement joins TRBV9 to TRBJ1-4; 7 bases are a match to TRBD1. CDR1 is SGDLS, CDR2 YYNGEE, per germline. Germline trimming cut 3 bases from V and 1 base from J; bases unmatched to any gene: 9. The length of the CDR3 is 17 residues. The CDR3 DNA follows: TGTGCCAGCAGCGAGGGGGCCATGGCAGGAACTAATGAAAAACTGTTTTTT. Translated: CASSEGAMAGTNEKLFF.

This chain links TRBV19 with TRBJ2-5; 8 bases line up with TRBD2. CDR3 size: 15 residues. J gave up 7 bases and V 6 bases, and 13 bases lay outside the gene matches. Germline CDR1 LNHDA, CDR2 SQIVND (reference sequence). The CDR3 loop reads CASSRGTSGGGTQYF. Here the CDR3 DNA reads TGTGCCAGTAGCCGGGGTACTAGCGGTGGGGGGACCCAGTACTTC. Looking up the rest from reference TRBV19 and TRBJ2-5 gives the full variable domain: DGGITQSPKYLFRKEGQNVTLSCEQNLNHDAMYWYRQDPGQGLRLIYYSQIVNDFQKGDIAEGYSVSREKKESFPLTVTSAQKNPTAFYLCASSRGTSGGGTQYFGPGTRLLVL.

The chain carries TRBV19 and TRBJ2-7; no clear D. The V end was cut by 1 base, the J end by 4 bases, with 11 bases between. Germline CDR1 and CDR2: LNHDA and SQIVND (reference sequence). The CDR3 spans 14 residues. This CDR3 is CASSIGGRNYEQYF. The CDR3 coding sequence is TGTGCCAGTAGTATAGGAGGCAGAAATTACGAGCAGTACTTC.

The chain combines TRBV6-5 with TRBJ1-5; the D gene is possibly TRBD1 (6 bases). The germline gives CDR1 MNHEY, CDR2 SVGAGI. V dropped 6 bases and J dropped 5 bases, with 17 bases sitting between them. This CDR3 is 15 amino acids long. The CDR3 loop reads CASRISFRGDQPQHF. CDR3 nucleotides: TGTGCCAGCAGGATTAGCTTCAGGGGAGATCAGCCCCAGCATTTT.

The rearrangement joins TRBV6-4 to TRBJ2-3; D is undetermined. CDR1 MRHNA and CDR2 SNTAGT come from the germline V gene. V lost 7 bases, J lost 2 bases, and 10 bases lay in between. The CDR3 covers 13 residues. CDR3 in DNA: TGTGCCAGCACTAGTCCCCACACAGATACGCAGTATTTT. Protein product: CASTSPHTDTQYF.

The CDR3 spells CASSLGDSNSPLHF. The CDR3 DNA is TGTGCCAGCAGCTTAGGTGACAGCAATTCACCCCTCCACTTT. The rearrangement joins TRBV7-2 to TRBJ1-6; D possibly corresponds to TRBD1 (5 bases). Deletions cut 1 base from V and 7 bases from J, with 8 bases between. This CDR3 is built from 14 residues. Germline V gives CDR1 SGHTA, CDR2 FQGNSA.